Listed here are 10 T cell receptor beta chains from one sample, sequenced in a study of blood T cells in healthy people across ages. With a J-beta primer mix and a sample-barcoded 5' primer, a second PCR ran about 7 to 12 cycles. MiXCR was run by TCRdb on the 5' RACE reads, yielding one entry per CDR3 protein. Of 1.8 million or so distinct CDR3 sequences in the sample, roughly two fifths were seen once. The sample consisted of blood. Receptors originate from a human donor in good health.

Written as DNA, the CDR3 is TGTGCCAGCAGTTCCGAGACGGGCACCGGGGAGCTGTTTTTT. It codes for CASSSETGTGELFF. The chain uses TRBV6-5 and TRBJ2-2; D remains unclear. Trimming cost V 4 bases and J 4 bases, with 10 bases left between them. The V gene's germline CDR1 is MNHEY and CDR2 SVGAGI. The CDR3 is 14 amino acids.

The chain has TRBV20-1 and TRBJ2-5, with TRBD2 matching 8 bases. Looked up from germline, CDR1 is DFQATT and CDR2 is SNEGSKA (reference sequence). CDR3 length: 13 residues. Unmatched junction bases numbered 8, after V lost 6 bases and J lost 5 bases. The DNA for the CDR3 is TGCAGTGCAAGCACTAGCGGCGTGGAGACCCAGTACTTC. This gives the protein CSASTSGVETQYF.

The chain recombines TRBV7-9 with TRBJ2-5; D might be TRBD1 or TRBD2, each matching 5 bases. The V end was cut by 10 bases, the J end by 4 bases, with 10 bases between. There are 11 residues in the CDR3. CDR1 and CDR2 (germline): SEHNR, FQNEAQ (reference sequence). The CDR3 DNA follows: TGTGCCACCGACAGCGGAGAGACCCAGTACTTC. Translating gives CATDSGETQYF.

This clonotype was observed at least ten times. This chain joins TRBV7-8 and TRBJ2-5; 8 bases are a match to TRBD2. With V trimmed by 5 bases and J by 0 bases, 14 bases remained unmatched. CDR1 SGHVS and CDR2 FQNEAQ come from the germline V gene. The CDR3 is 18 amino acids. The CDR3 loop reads CASSPTPRLARYQETQYF. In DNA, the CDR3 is TGTGCCAGCAGCCCCACTCCCAGACTAGCGCGGTACCAAGAGACCCAGTACTTC.

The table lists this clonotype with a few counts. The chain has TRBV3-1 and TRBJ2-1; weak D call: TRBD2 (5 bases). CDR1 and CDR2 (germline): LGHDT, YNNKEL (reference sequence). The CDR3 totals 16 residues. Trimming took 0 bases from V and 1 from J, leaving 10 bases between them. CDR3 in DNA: TGTGCCAGCAGCCAAGATCGCCCGGGATCCTACAATGAGCAGTTCTTC. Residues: CASSQDRPGSYNEQFF.

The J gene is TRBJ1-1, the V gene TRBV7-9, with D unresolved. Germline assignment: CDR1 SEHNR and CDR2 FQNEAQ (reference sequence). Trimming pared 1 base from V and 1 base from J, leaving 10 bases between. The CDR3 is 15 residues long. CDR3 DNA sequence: TGTGCCAGCAGCTTAGGGCTCCTCCGGAACACTGAAGCTTTCTTT. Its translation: CASSLGLLRNTEAFF.

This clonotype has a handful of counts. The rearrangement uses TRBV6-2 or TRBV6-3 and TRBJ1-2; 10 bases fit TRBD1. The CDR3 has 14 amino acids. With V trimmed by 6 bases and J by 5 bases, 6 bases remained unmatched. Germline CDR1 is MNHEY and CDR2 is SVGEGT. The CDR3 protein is CASRPGTGEYGYTF. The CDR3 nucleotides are TGTGCCAGCAGACCCGGGACAGGGGAATATGGCTACACCTTC.

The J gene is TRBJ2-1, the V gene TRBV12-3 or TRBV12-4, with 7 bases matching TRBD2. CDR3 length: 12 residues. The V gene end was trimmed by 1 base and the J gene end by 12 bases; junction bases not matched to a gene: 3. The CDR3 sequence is CASSLGASGQFF. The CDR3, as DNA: TGTGCCAGCAGTTTAGGGGCTAGCGGGCAGTTCTTC.

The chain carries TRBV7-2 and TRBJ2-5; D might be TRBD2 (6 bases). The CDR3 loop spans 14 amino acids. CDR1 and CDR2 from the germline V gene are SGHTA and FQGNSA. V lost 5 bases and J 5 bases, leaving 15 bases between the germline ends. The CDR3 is CASSPNGGRETQYF. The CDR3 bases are TGTGCCAGCAGCCCAAACGGGGGTAGGGAGACCCAGTACTTC.

The CDR3 bases are TGTGCCAGCAGCCGAAGCGGGGGATTAATAGAGCAGTACTTC. Encoded protein: CASSRSGGLIEQYF. The chain uses TRBV12-3 or TRBV12-4 and TRBJ2-7; 8 bases line up with TRBD2. The CDR3 sequence is 14 residues long. V shed 6 bases and J 7 bases; nucleotides not matched to a gene: 11.